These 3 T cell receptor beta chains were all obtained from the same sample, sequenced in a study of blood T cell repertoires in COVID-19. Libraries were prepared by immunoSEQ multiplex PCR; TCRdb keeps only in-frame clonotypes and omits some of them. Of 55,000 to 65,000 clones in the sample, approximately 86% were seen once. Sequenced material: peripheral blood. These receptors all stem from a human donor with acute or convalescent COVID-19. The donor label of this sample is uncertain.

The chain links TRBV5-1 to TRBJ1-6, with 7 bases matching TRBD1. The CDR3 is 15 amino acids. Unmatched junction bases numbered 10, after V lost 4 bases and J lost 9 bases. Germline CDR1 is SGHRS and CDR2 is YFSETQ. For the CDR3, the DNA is TGCGCCAGCAGCGCCGAGGGGGCGTATTCTTCACCCCTCCACTTT. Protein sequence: CASSAEGAYSSPLHF.

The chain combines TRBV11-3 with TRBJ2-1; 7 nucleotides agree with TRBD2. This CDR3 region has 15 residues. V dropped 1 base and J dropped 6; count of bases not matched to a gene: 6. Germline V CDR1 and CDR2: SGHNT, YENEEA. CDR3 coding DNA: TGTGCCAGCAGCTTAGGCGGGAGTAAGGGCAATGAGCAGTTCTTC. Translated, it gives CASSLGGSKGNEQFF.

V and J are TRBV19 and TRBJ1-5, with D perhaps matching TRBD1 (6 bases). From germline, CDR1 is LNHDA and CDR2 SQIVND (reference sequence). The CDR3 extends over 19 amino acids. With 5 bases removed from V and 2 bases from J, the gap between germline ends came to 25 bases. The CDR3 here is CASSEQGRGSLYGNQPQHF. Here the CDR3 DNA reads TGTGCCAGTAGTGAACAGGGACGGGGTTCCCTATATGGCAATCAGCCCCAGCATTTT.